This T cell receptor beta chain is from a study of OX40 agonist ivuxolimab in advanced cancers. Across the whole study: Patients were dosed with the agonistic anti-OX40 (CD134) antibody ivuxolimab.

Germline values: CDR1 LGHNA, CDR2 YNFKEQ. The CDR3 sequence is 17 residues long. Trimming removed 5 bases from V and 1 base from J; junction bases left unmatched: 7. Here immunoSEQ multiplex PCR was the method, and the copy in TCRdb shows in-frame clones only, minus some. In the table there are more than 80,000 clones, about 90% of which are singletons. Any history of autoimmune disease or systemic immunosuppression disqualified patients. The chain recombines TRBV4-2 with TRBJ1-4; 10 bases match TRBD1. Sequenced material: CD4+ or CD8+ T cells sorted from blood, taken in a trial of the OX40 agonist ivuxolimab. This sequence was found in an adult with an advanced solid tumor such as melanoma, head and neck, liver or kidney cancer. DNA of the CDR3: TGTGCCAGCAGCAAAGGCCGGGACAGGGGAACTAATGAAAAACTGTTTTTT. This sequence encodes CASSKGRDRGTNEKLFF.